The rows below give T cell receptor beta chains drawn from one sample of a study of cytomegalovirus exposure and HLA in healthy donors. Assay: immunoSEQ multiplex PCR; the TCRdb copy retains only in-frame clones and omits some. The data contain some 60,000 clones, around 81% of them singletons. Sequencing was carried out using PBMCs. All receptors come from a male donor in good health and CMV-seronegative. The CDR3 runs from the conserved cysteine through the conserved F or W. Fields, in order: CDR3 DNA, CDR3 protein, J gene, clone size, V gene, D gene. A D gene is named only where the DNA matches it firmly. The listing skips clone size in some rows; elsewhere it reads once, few, many or a size class.

CDR3 DNA: TGTGCCAGCAACTTTTTGGGGGCGAGCGGGGAGCTGTTTTTT; CDR3 protein: CASNFLGASGELFF; J gene: TRBJ2-2; clone size: -; V gene: TRBV7-2; D gene: -
CDR3 DNA: TGTGCCAGCAGTTTAGGCCCACAGGGGGCTGTGACAGATACGCAGTATTTT; CDR3 protein: CASSLGPQGAVTDTQYF; J gene: TRBJ2-3; clone size: -; V gene: TRBV7-2; D gene: TRBD1
CDR3 DNA: TGTGCCAGCAGCTGGCGGGGGGCCCCAGATACGCAGTATTTT; CDR3 protein: CASSWRGAPDTQYF; J gene: TRBJ2-3; clone size: -; V gene: TRBV7-8; D gene: TRBD2
CDR3 DNA: TGTGCCAGCAGCTCCTGGGGGGGTGGGTACGAGCAGTACTTC; CDR3 protein: CASSSWGGGYEQYF; J gene: TRBJ2-7; clone size: -; V gene: TRBV7-9; D gene: TRBD2
CDR3 DNA: TGTGCCAGCAGTGAACTCGGGACAGGGGGTATGTGGGAGACCCAGTACTTC; CDR3 protein: CASSELGTGGMWETQYF; J gene: TRBJ2-5; clone size: -; V gene: TRBV25-1; D gene: TRBD1
CDR3 DNA: TGTGCCAGCAGCCTTCAGGGGGTCGGGGAGCAGTACTTC; CDR3 protein: CASSLQGVGEQYF; J gene: TRBJ2-7; clone size: -; V gene: TRBV7-2; D gene: TRBD1
CDR3 DNA: TGTGCCAGCAGCCCGACAGGCTACGAGCAGTACTTC; CDR3 protein: CASSPTGYEQYF; J gene: TRBJ2-7; clone size: -; V gene: TRBV7-9; D gene: -
CDR3 DNA: TGTGCCAGTAGCGGGACAGGGGGGCGCAATCAGCCCCAGCATTTT; CDR3 protein: CASSGTGGRNQPQHF; J gene: TRBJ1-5; clone size: -; V gene: TRBV19; D gene: TRBD1
CDR3 DNA: TGTGCCTGGAGTGCAGGGATCAATTCACCCCTCCACTTT; CDR3 protein: CAWSAGINSPLHF; J gene: TRBJ1-6; clone size: -; V gene: TRBV30; D gene: -
CDR3 DNA: TGTGCAACCAGGGATGCTGGAAACTATGGCTACACCTTC; CDR3 protein: CATRDAGNYGYTF; J gene: TRBJ1-2; clone size: few; V gene: TRBV2; D gene: -
CDR3 DNA: TGTGCCAGCAGCCAAGTATGGGGAGGGGCTGAAGCTTTCTTT; CDR3 protein: CASSQVWGGAEAFF; J gene: TRBJ1-1; clone size: -; V gene: TRBV14; D gene: -
CDR3 DNA: TGTGCCAGCAGCTTATCAGGGGGCAAAAGTTACGAGCAGTACTTC; CDR3 protein: CASSLSGGKSYEQYF; J gene: TRBJ2-7; clone size: once; V gene: TRBV7-3; D gene: TRBD1
CDR3 DNA: TGTGCCAGCAGCTTACTAAGAGGGGGTCCCGGCAATGAGCAGTTCTTC; CDR3 protein: CASSLLRGGPGNEQFF; J gene: TRBJ2-1; clone size: -; V gene: TRBV7-2; D gene: -
CDR3 DNA: TGTGCCAGCAGCCTCCGACCCCTCGGGGACGAGCAGTACTTC; CDR3 protein: CASSLRPLGDEQYF; J gene: TRBJ2-7; clone size: few; V gene: TRBV7-2; D gene: -
CDR3 DNA: TGTGCCAGCAGCCAAGAAGGGGCAGGGTTCGGTTCACCCCTCCACTTT; CDR3 protein: CASSQEGAGFGSPLHF; J gene: TRBJ1-6; clone size: -; V gene: TRBV4-2; D gene: -
CDR3 DNA: TGTGCCAGTAGTAATCTCGGAGGGGACACTGAAGCTTTCTTT; CDR3 protein: CASSNLGGDTEAFF; J gene: TRBJ1-1; clone size: few; V gene: TRBV19; D gene: -
CDR3 DNA: TGTGCCAGCAGCGGACAGGGGAATTACAATGAGCAGTTCTTC; CDR3 protein: CASSGQGNYNEQFF; J gene: TRBJ2-1; clone size: -; V gene: TRBV7-2; D gene: TRBD1
CDR3 DNA: TGTGCCAGCAGCTTAGCGGGGACAGAGTCCTACGAGCAGTACTTC; CDR3 protein: CASSLAGTESYEQYF; J gene: TRBJ2-7; clone size: -; V gene: TRBV11-1; D gene: TRBD1
CDR3 DNA: TGTGCCAGCAGCTTAAAGTGGCCTAGCGGGTGGGACTCCTACAATGAGCAGTTCTTC; CDR3 protein: CASSLKWPSGWDSYNEQFF; J gene: TRBJ2-1; clone size: -; V gene: TRBV7-8; D gene: TRBD2
CDR3 DNA: TGTGCCAGCAGGCTTAGCCGGGGGGCCGATGAGCAGTTCTTC; CDR3 protein: CASRLSRGADEQFF; J gene: TRBJ2-1; clone size: -; V gene: TRBV7-8; D gene: -